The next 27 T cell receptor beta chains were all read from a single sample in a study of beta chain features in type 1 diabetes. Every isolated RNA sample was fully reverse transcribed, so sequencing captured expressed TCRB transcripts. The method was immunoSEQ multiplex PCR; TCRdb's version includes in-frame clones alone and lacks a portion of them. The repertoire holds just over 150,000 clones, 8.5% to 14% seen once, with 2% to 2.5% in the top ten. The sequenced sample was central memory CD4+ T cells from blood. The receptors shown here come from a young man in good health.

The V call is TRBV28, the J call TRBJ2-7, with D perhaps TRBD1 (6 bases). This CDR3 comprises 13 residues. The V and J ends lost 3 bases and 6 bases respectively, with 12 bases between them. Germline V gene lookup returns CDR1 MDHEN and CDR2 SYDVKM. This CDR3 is CASSLSGAREQYF. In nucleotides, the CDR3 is TGTGCCAGCAGTTTGTCAGGGGCGCGCGAGCAGTACTTC.

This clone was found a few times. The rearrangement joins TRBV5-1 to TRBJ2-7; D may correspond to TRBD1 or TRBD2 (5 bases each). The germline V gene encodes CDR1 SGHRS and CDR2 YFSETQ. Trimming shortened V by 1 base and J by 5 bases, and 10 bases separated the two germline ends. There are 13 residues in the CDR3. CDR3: CASSLRGADEQYF. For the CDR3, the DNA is TGCGCCAGCAGCTTGCGAGGGGCCGACGAGCAGTACTTC.

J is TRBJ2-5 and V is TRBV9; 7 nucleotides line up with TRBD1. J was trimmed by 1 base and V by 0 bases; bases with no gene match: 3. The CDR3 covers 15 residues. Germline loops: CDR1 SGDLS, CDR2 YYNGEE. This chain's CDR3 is CASSVVQGVQETQYF. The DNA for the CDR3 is TGTGCCAGCAGCGTAGTGCAGGGGGTCCAAGAGACCCAGTACTTC.

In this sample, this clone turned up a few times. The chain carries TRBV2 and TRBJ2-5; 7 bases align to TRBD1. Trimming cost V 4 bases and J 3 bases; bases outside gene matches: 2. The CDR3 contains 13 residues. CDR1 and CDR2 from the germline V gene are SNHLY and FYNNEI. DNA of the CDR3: TGTGCCAGCAGTGTCGACAGGGAAGAGACCCAGTACTTC. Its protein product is CASSVDREETQYF.

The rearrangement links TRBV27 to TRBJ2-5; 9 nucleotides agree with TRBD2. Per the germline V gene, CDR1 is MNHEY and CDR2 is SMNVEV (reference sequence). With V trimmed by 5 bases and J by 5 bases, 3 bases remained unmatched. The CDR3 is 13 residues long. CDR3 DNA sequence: TGTGCCAGCAGTGTAGCGGGGGCGGAGACCCAGTACTTC. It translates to CASSVAGAETQYF.

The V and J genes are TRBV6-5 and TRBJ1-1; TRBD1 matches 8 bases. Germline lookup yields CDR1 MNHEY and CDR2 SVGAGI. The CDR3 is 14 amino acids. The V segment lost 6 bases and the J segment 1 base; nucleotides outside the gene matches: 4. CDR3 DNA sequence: TGTGCCAGCAGCGGGACAGGAGGGAACACTGAAGCTTTCTTT. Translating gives CASSGTGGNTEAFF.

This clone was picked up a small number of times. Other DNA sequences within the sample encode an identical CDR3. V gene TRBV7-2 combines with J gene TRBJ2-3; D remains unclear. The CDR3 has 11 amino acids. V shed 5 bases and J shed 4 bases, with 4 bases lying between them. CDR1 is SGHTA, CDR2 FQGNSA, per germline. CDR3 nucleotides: TGTGCCAGCAGCCGGGCAGATACGCAGTATTTT. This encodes CASSRADTQYF.

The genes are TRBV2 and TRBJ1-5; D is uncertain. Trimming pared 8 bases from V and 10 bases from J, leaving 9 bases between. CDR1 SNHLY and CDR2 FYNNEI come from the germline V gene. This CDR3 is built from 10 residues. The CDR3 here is CASSLGPQHF. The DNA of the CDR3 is TGTGCCAGCTCCCTGGGACCCCAGCATTTT.

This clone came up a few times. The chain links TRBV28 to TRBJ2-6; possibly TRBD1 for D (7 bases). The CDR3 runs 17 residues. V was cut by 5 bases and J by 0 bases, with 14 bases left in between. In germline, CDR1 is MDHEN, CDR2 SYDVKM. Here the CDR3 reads CASSRRGQISGANVLTF. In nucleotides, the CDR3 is TGTGCCAGCAGTCGGAGGGGACAGATCTCTGGGGCCAACGTCCTGACTTTC.

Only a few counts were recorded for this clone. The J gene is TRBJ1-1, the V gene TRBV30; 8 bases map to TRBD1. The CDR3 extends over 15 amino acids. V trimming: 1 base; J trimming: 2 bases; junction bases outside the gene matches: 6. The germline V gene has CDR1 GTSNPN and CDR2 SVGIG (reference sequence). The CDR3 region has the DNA TGTGCCTGGAGTGGAGACAGGGGAGGAAACACTGAAGCTTTCTTT. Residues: CAWSGDRGGNTEAFF.

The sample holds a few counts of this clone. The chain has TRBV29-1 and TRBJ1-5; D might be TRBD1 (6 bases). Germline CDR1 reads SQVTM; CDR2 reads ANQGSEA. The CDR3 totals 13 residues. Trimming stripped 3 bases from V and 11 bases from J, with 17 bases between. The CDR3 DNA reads TGCAGCGTTGAGGACCTCCAGGGGTCGACCCAGCATTTT. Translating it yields CSVEDLQGSTQHF.

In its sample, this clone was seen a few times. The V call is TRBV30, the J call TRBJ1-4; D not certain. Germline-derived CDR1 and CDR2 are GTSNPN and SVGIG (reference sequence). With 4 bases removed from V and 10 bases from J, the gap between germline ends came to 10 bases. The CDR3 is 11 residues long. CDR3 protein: CAWKLRGKLFF. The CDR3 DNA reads TGTGCCTGGAAGCTTAGAGGAAAACTGTTTTTT.

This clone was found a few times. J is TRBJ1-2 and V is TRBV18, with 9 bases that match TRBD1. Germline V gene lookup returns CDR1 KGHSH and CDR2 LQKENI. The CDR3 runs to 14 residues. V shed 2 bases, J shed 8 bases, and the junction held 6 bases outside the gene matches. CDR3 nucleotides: TGTGCCAGCTCACCAAAACAGGGGGCGCGGGGCTACACCTTC. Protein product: CASSPKQGARGYTF. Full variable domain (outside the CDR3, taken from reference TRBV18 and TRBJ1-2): NAGVMQNPRHLVRRRGQEARLRCSPMKGHSHVYWYRQLPEEGLKFMVYLQKENIIDESGMPKERFSAEFPKEGPSILRIQQVVRGDSAAYFCASSPKQGARGYTFGSGTRLTVV.

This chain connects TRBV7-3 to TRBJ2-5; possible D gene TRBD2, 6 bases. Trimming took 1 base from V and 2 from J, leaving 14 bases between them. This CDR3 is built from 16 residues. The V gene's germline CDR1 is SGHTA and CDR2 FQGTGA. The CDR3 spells CASSLMGNGGQETQYF. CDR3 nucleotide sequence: TGTGCCAGCAGCTTAATGGGTAACGGGGGTCAAGAGACCCAGTACTTC.

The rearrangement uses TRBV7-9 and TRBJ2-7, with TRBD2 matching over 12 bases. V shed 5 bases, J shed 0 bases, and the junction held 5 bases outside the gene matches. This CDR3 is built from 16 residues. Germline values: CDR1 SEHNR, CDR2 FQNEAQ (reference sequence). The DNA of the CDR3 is TGTGCCAGCAGCCCCGGACTAGCGGGGAGCTCCTACGAGCAGTACTTC. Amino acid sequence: CASSPGLAGSSYEQYF.

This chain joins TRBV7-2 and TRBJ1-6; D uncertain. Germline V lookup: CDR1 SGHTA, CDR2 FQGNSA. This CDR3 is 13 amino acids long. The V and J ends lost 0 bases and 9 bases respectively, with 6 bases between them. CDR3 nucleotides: TGTGCCAGCAGCTTAGCGGGAATTTCACCCCTCCACTTT. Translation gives CASSLAGISPLHF.

CDR3 loop: CASSQGARGEQYF. For the CDR3, the DNA is TGTGCCAGCAGCCAAGGGGCTAGAGGCGAGCAGTACTTC. The chain carries TRBV14 and TRBJ2-7; the D is unclear. The germline V gene has CDR1 SGHDN and CDR2 FVKESK. Trimming cost V 1 base and J 6 bases, with 10 bases left between them. CDR3 length equals 13 residues. The entire variable domain, with the rest obtained from reference TRBV14 and TRBJ2-7, is as follows: EAGVTQFPSHSVIEKGQTVTLRCDPISGHDNLYWYRRVMGKEIKFLLHFVKESKQDESGMPNNRFLAERTGGTYSTLKVQPAELEDSGVYFCASSQGARGEQYFGPGTRLTVT.

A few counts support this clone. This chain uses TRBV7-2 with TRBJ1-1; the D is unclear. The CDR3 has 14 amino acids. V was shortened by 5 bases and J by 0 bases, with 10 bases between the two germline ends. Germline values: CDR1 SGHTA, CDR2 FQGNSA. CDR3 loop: CASSAGVLNTEAFF. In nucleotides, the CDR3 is TGTGCCAGCAGCGCCGGCGTCCTGAACACTGAAGCTTTCTTT.

CDR3 nucleotides: TGTGCCTGGATGGGGGGCGCAGATGCTGAAGCTTTCTTT. It translates to CAWMGGADAEAFF. The chain links TRBV30 to TRBJ1-1; weak D call: TRBD1 (6 bases). Between the trimmed V and J ends, which lost 4 bases and 6 bases, there was a span of 15 bases. Germline V gene sequence: CDR1 GTSNPN, CDR2 SVGIG (reference sequence). This CDR3 is built from 13 residues.

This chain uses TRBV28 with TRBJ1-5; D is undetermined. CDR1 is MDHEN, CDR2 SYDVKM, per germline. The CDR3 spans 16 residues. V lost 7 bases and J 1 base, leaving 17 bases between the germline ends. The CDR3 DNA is TGTGCCAGCACCCCTCTCGGACGAGAGAGCAATCAGCCCCAGCATTTT. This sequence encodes CASTPLGRESNQPQHF.

CDR3: CASRLDREAGNTIYF. For the CDR3, the DNA is TGTGCAAGTCGCTTAGACAGGGAAGCTGGAAACACCATATATTTT. The V call is TRBV12-2, the J call TRBJ1-3; the tabulated D call, TRBD1, remains unverified against the DNA. TRBV12-2 is labeled a pseudogene. The CDR3 has 15 residues.

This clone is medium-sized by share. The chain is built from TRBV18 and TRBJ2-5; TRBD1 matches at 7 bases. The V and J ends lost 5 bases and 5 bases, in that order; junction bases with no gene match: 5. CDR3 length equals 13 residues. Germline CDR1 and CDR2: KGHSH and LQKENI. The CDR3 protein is CASSTGQSETQYF. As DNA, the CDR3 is TGTGCCAGCTCAACGGGACAGTCGGAGACCCAGTACTTC.

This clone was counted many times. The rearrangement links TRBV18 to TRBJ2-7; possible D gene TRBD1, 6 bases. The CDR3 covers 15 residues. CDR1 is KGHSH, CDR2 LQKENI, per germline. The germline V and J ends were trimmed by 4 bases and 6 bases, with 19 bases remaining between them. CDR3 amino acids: CASSRDGQPGTEQYF. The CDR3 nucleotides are TGTGCCAGCTCACGCGATGGACAGCCAGGTACCGAGCAGTACTTC.

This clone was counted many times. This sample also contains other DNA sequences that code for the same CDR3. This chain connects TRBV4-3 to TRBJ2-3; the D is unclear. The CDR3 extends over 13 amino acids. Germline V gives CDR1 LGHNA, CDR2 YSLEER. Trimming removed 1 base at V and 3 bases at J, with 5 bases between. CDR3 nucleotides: TGCGCCAGCAGCCAAGTTGGGACAGATACGCAGTATTTT. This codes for CASSQVGTDTQYF.

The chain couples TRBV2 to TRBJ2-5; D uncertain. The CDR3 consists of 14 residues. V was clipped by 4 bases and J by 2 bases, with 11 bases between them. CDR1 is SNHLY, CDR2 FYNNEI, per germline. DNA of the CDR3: TGTGCCAGCAGTGTAAAGATATTACAAGAGACCCAGTACTTC. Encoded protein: CASSVKILQETQYF.

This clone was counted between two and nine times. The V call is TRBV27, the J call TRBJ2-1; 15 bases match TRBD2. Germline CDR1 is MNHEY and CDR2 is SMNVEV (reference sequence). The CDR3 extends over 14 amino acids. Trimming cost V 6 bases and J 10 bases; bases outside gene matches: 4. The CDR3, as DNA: TGTGCCAGCAGCGCCGGGACTAGCGGGAGGGAGCAGTTCTTC. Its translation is CASSAGTSGREQFF.

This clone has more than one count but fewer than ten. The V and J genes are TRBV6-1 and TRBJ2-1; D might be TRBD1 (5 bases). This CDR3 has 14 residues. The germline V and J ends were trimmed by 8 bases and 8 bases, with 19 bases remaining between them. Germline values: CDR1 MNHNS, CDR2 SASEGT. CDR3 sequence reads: CASRQLGNPHEQFF. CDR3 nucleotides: TGTGCCAGCCGACAGTTAGGGAACCCCCATGAGCAGTTCTTC.